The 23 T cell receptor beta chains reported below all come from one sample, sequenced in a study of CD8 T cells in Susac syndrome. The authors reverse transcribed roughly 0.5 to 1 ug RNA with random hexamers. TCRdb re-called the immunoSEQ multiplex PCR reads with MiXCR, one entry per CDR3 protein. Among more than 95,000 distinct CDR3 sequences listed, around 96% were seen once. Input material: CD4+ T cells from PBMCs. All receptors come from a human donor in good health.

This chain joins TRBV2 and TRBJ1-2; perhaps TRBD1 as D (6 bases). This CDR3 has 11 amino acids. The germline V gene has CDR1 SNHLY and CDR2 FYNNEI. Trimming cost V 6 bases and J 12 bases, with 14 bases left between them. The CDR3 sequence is CASRRTATDTF. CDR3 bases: TGTGCCAGCAGGCGGACAGCGACCGACACCTTC.

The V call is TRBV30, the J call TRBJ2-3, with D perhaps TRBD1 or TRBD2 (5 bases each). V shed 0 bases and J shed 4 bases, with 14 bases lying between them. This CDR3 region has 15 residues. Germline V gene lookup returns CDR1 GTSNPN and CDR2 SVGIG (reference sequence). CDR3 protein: CAWSVLGRVPDTQYF. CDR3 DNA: TGTGCCTGGAGTGTACTAGGCAGGGTTCCAGATACGCAGTATTTT. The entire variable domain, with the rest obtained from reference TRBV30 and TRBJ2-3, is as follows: SQTIHQWPATLVQPVGSPLSLECTVEGTSNPNLYWYRQAAGRGLQLLFYSVGIGQISSEVPQNLSASRPQDRQFILSSKKLLLSDSGFYLCAWSVLGRVPDTQYFGPGTRLTVL.

CDR3 sequence (DNA): TGTGCCAGCAGTACGGGACTAGCCGAGGGCTACAATGAGCAGTTCTTC. As protein: CASSTGLAEGYNEQFF. The chain links TRBV6-6 to TRBJ2-1; 9 nucleotides agree with TRBD2. Germline V lookup: CDR1 MNHNY, CDR2 SVGAGI (reference sequence). V dropped 5 bases and J dropped 3; count of bases not matched to a gene: 8. CDR3 length: 16 residues.

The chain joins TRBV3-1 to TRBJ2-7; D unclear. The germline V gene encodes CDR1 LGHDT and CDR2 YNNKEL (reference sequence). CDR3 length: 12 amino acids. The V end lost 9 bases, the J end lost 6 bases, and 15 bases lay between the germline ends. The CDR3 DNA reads TGTGCCAGTCGAGATCCCTGGGGCGAGCAGTACTTC. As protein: CASRDPWGEQYF.

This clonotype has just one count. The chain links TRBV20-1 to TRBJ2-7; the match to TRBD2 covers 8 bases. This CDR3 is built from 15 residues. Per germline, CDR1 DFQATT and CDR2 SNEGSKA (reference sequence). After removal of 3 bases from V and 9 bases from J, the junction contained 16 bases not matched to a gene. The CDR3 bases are TGCAGTGCTAGGCGGGAGGCCCTCCCCGATGGCGGGCAGTACTTC. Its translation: CSARREALPDGGQYF.

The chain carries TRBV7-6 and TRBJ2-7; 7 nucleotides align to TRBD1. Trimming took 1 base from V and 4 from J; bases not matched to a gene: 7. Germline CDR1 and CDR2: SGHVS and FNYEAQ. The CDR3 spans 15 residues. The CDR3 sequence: CASSLGGQTFYEQYF. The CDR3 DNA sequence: TGTGCCAGCAGCTTAGGGGGACAGACTTTTTACGAGCAGTACTTC.

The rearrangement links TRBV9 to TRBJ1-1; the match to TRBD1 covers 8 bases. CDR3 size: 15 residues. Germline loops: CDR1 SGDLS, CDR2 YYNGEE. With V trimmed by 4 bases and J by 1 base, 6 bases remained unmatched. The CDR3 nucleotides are TGTGCCAGCAGCCCATCCGGGACAGGGAACACTGAAGCTTTCTTT. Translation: CASSPSGTGNTEAFF.

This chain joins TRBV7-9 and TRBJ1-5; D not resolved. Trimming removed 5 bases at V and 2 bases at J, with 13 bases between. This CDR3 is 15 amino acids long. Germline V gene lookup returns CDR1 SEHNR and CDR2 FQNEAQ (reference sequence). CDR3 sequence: CASSMSIGGNQPQHF. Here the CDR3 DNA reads TGTGCCAGCAGCATGTCTATTGGCGGCAATCAGCCCCAGCATTTT.

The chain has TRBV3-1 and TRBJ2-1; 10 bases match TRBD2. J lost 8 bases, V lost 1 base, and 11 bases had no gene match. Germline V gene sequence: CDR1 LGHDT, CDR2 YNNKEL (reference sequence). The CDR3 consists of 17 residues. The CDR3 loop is CASSQGTSGDNVDEQFF. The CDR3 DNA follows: TGTGCCAGCAGCCAAGGGACTAGCGGAGATAACGTCGATGAGCAGTTCTTC.

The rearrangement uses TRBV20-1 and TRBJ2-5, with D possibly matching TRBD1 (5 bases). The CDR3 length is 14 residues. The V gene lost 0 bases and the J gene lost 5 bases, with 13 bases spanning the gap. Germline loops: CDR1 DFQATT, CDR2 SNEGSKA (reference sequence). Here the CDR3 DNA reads TGCAGTGCTAGAGAAGGTCGTCAGGGTGAGACCCAGTACTTC. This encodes CSAREGRQGETQYF.

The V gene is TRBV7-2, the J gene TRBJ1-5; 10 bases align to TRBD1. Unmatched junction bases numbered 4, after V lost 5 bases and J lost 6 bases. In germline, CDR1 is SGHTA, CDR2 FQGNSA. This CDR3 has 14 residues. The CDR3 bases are TGTGCCAGCAGCCTGGGACAGGGGAGTCAGCCCCAGCATTTT. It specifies CASSLGQGSQPQHF.

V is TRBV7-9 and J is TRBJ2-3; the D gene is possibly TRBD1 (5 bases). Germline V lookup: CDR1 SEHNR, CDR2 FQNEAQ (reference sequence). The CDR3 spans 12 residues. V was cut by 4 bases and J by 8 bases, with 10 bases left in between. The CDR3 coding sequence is TGTGCCAGCAGCTCCCGGCAGGGTACGCAGTATTTT. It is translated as CASSSRQGTQYF.

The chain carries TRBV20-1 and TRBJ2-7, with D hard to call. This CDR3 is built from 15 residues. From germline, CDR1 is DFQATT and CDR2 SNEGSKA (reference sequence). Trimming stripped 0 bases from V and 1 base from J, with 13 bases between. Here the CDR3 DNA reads TGCAGTGCTAGAGATGCCGACCACCTATCCTACGAGCAGTACTTC. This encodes CSARDADHLSYEQYF.

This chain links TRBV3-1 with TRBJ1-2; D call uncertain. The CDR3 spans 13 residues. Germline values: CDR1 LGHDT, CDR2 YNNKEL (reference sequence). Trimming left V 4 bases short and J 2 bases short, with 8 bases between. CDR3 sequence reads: CASSLKKNYGYTF. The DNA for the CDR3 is TGTGCCAGCAGCCTTAAGAAAAACTATGGCTACACCTTC.

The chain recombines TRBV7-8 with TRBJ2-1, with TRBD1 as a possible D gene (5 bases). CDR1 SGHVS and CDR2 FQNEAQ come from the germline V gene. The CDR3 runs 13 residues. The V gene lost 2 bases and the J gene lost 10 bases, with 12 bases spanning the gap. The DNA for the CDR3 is TGTGCCAGCAGCTTACCAGGGATCGGGGAGCAGTTCTTC. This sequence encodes CASSLPGIGEQFF.

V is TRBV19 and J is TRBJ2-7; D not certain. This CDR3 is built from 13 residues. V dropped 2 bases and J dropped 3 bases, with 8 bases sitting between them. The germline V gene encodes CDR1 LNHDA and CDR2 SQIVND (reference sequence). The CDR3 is CASSIRLFYEQYF. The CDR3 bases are TGTGCCAGTAGTATACGGCTTTTCTACGAGCAGTACTTC.

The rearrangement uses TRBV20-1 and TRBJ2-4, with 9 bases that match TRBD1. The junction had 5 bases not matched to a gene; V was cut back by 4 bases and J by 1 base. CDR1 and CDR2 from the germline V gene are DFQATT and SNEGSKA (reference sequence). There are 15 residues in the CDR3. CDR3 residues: CSAKGQGFAKNIQYF. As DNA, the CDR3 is TGCAGTGCTAAGGGACAGGGATTTGCCAAAAACATTCAGTACTTC.

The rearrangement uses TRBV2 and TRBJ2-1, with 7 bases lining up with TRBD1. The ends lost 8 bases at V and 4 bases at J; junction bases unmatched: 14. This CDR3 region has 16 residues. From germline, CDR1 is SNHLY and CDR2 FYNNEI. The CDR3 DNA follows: TGTGCCAGCCTTCTTTTCTGGGACAGAGATTACAATGAGCAGTTCTTC. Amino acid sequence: CASLLFWDRDYNEQFF.

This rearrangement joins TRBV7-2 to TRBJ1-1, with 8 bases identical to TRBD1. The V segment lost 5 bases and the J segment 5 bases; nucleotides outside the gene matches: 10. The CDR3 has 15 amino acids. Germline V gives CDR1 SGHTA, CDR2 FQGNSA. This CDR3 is CASSETGTGGTEAFF. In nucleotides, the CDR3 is TGTGCCAGCAGCGAGACCGGGACAGGCGGGACTGAAGCTTTCTTT.

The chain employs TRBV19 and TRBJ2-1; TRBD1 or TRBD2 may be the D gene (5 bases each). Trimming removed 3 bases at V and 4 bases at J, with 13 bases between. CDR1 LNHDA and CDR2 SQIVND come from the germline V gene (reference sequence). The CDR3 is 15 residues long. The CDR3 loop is CASSIPGTLYNEQFF. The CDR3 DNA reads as TGTGCCAGTAGTATCCCCGGGACGCTTTACAATGAGCAGTTCTTC.

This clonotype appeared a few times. CDR3 sequence (DNA): TGTGCCAGCAGTGGGCTAGCGGGAGAGACCCAGTACTTC. Translating gives CASSGLAGETQYF. The chain has TRBV2 and TRBJ2-5, with TRBD2 matching over 8 bases. Germline values: CDR1 SNHLY, CDR2 FYNNEI. V shed 4 bases, J shed 4 bases, and the junction held 2 bases outside the gene matches. The CDR3 runs to 13 residues.

The CDR3 here is CASSYSGTDSYGYTF. In DNA, the CDR3 is TGTGCCAGCAGTTACTCGGGGACGGATTCCTATGGCTACACCTTC. The gene calls are TRBV6-5 and TRBJ1-2, with a tentative D call TRBD1 (5 bases). V gave up 0 bases and J gave up 4 bases, with 12 bases separating them. This CDR3 is built from 15 residues. Germline CDR1 MNHEY, CDR2 SVGAGI.

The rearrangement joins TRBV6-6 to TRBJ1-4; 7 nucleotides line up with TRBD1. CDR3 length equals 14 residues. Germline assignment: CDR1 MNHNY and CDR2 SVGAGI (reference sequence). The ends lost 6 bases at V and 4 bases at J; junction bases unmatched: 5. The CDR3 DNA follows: TGTGCCAGCAGCCTAGGACAGGTTAATGAAAAACTGTTTTTT. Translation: CASSLGQVNEKLFF.